The 28 T cell receptor beta chains below come from one sample, sequenced in a study of T-cell reconstitution after alpha-beta-depleted transplantation in children. Preparing the TCRbeta library involved the use of unique molecular identifiers. TCRdb independently ran MiXCR on the PCR reads; one entry per CDR3 protein. The sample has approximately 350,000 distinct CDR3 sequences, around 15% seen once. Sequencing used PBMCs, mostly from graft donor cells, obtained 360 days after TCRalphabeta/CD19-depleted stem cell transplant. These receptors were collected from a male patient aged 2 to 9 who had a stem cell transplant for acute lymphoblastic leukemia, so the T cells may come from the graft donor.

This clonotype showed up just a few times. The CDR3 nucleotides read TGTGCCAGCAGTTCAACCGGGAAGTTCAATGAGCAGTTCTTC. This translates into CASSSTGKFNEQFF. V is TRBV12-3 or TRBV12-4 and J is TRBJ2-1; tentatively, D is TRBD2 (5 bases). The CDR3 is 14 residues long. Deletions cut 4 bases from V and 6 bases from J, with 13 bases between.

The chain combines TRBV2 with TRBJ2-7; 8 bases are a match to TRBD1. CDR1 is SNHLY and CDR2 is FYNNEI in the germline V gene. Trimming at V came to 3 bases and at J to 5 bases, leaving 6 bases not matched to a gene. CDR3 length: 14 residues. The CDR3 region has the DNA TGTGCCAGCAGTGACGTGACAGGGGACCACGAGCAGTACTTC. Translating gives CASSDVTGDHEQYF.

The gene calls are TRBV12-3 or TRBV12-4 and TRBJ2-1; maybe TRBD2 (5 bases). This CDR3 comprises 15 residues. Trimming shortened V by 6 bases and J by 8 bases, and 20 bases separated the two germline ends. The CDR3 DNA reads as TGTGCCAGCAGATTTAGCGCCTCCCCTATCCATGAGCAGTTCTTC. This codes for CASRFSASPIHEQFF.

This clonotype came up a few times. The chain couples TRBV4-2 to TRBJ2-2; perhaps TRBD1 as D (7 bases). This CDR3 comprises 15 residues. V was pared by 4 bases and J by 7 bases, with 16 bases between. CDR1 is LGHNA, CDR2 YNFKEQ, per germline. The CDR3 DNA follows: TGTGCCAGCAGCCCCGGGCAGGGGGAGGTCGGGGAGCTGTTTTTT. It translates to CASSPGQGEVGELFF.

At least ten counts were recorded for this clonotype. V gene TRBV4-3 combines with J gene TRBJ2-7; a possible D gene is TRBD1 (5 bases). This CDR3 contains 14 residues. V lost 0 bases and J 5 bases, leaving 11 bases between the germline ends. CDR1 is LGHNA, CDR2 YSLEER, per germline. The chain's CDR3 is CASSQDGRVHEQYF. In nucleotides, the CDR3 is TGCGCCAGCAGCCAAGACGGCAGGGTGCACGAGCAGTACTTC.

The chain carries TRBV11-1 and TRBJ2-1; 9 bases are a match to TRBD2. Trimming at V came to 5 bases and at J to 7 bases, leaving 6 bases not matched to a gene. The CDR3 sequence is 14 residues long. Germline V lookup: CDR1 SGHAT, CDR2 FQDESV (reference sequence). Here the CDR3 DNA reads TGTGCCAGCAGCCCCCAGCTAGCGGGGAATGAGCAGTTCTTC. Translating it yields CASSPQLAGNEQFF.

There are a few counts of this clonotype. The rearrangement links TRBV12-5 to TRBJ2-1; D ambiguous. The CDR3 sequence is 16 residues long. CDR1 LGHNT and CDR2 FRNRAP come from the germline V gene. V was cut by 4 bases and J by 1 base, with 14 bases left in between. CDR3 DNA sequence: TGTGCTAGTGGTTCCCTGAAACGGGTATCCTACAATGAGCAGTTCTTC. It yields the protein CASGSLKRVSYNEQFF.

A few counts support this clonotype. The chain recombines TRBV20-1 with TRBJ2-1; TRBD2 is a possible D gene (5 bases). The germline V and J ends were trimmed by 0 bases and 0 bases, with 18 bases remaining between them. CDR1 and CDR2 from the germline V gene are DFQATT and SNEGSKA (reference sequence). This CDR3 has 18 amino acids. CDR3 DNA: TGCAGTGCTAGAGATCTCCTTCTAGCAGGTGGCTCCTACAATGAGCAGTTCTTC. Protein: CSARDLLLAGGSYNEQFF.

The V gene is TRBV7-9, the J gene TRBJ1-4; 7 bases line up with TRBD1. The trim removed 4 bases at V and 7 bases at J, leaving 12 bases unmatched. Germline CDR1 SEHNR, CDR2 FQNEAQ (reference sequence). The CDR3 loop spans 16 amino acids. The CDR3 DNA reads as TGTGCCAGCAGCTCAAGAGTGGGACAGAGAGGTGAAAAACTGTTTTTT. It translates to CASSSRVGQRGEKLFF.

This clonotype was recorded at least ten times. The rearrangement joins TRBV4-1 to TRBJ2-3; D may be TRBD2 (6 bases). The germline gives CDR1 MGHRA, CDR2 YSYEKL. The CDR3 length is 16 residues. V shed 5 bases and J shed 0 bases, with 15 bases lying between them. CDR3 loop: CASSFRLSGSTDTQYF. In nucleotides, the CDR3 is TGCGCCAGCAGCTTTCGACTTAGCGGCAGCACAGATACGCAGTATTTT.

The J gene is TRBJ2-2, the V gene TRBV5-1, with D possibly being TRBD1 (5 bases). The germline V gene has CDR1 SGHRS and CDR2 YFSETQ. Trimming cost V 6 bases and J 1 base, with 22 bases left between them. The CDR3 length is 18 residues. As DNA, the CDR3 is TGCGCCAGCACCTTATACCCTGTGGGGCCTCTGAACACCGGGGAGCTGTTTTTT. Amino acids: CASTLYPVGPLNTGELFF.

The chain uses TRBV27 and TRBJ2-7; TRBD2 agrees at 8 bases. Unmatched junction bases numbered 3, after V lost 1 base and J lost 4 bases. The CDR3 extends over 14 amino acids. The V gene's germline CDR1 is MNHEY and CDR2 SMNVEV (reference sequence). CDR3 sequence: CASSLYPSGYEQYF. The CDR3 bases are TGTGCCAGCAGTTTATATCCTAGCGGGTACGAGCAGTACTTC.

This clonotype was counted between two and nine times. This chain joins TRBV25-1 and TRBJ2-5; D is unclear. CDR3 length: 15 residues. The V and J ends lost 1 base and 3 bases respectively, with 12 bases between them. Germline lookup yields CDR1 MGHDK and CDR2 SYGVNS. The CDR3 protein is CASSEFVTAKETQYF. DNA of the CDR3: TGTGCCAGCAGTGAATTTGTAACGGCTAAAGAGACCCAGTACTTC. Combining the CDR3 with reference TRBV25-1 and TRBJ2-5 gives the whole variable domain EADIYQTPRYLVIGTGKKITLECSQTMGHDKMYWYQQDPGMELHLIHYSYGVNSTEKGDLSSESTVSRIRTEHFPLTLESARPSHTSQYLCASSEFVTAKETQYFGPGTRLLVL.

The genes are TRBV3-1 and TRBJ2-1; D may be TRBD2 (6 bases). There are 12 residues in the CDR3. The germline V gene encodes CDR1 LGHDT and CDR2 YNNKEL (reference sequence). The germline V and J ends were trimmed by 4 bases and 8 bases, with 9 bases remaining between them. CDR3 coding DNA: TGTGCCAGCAGCCCGAGGGAGGATGAGCAGTTCTTC. Amino acids: CASSPREDEQFF.

This clonotype has more than one count but fewer than ten. The chain is built from TRBV7-9 and TRBJ1-6; 8 positions match TRBD1. The CDR3 has 16 residues. CDR1 is SEHNR, CDR2 FQNEAQ, per germline (reference sequence). Germline trimming cut 3 bases from V and 9 bases from J; bases unmatched to any gene: 10. The CDR3 region has the DNA TGTGCCAGCAGCTTGAGAGCAGGGGGCCTGTCTTCACCCCTCCACTTT. Its protein is CASSLRAGGLSSPLHF.

The J gene is TRBJ1-2, the V gene TRBV5-5, with D uncertain. Trimming took off 2 bases at V and 2 bases at J, with 7 bases between the two ends. The CDR3 sequence is 13 residues long. The germline V gene encodes CDR1 SGHKS and CDR2 YYEKEE (reference sequence). The CDR3: CASSFYVNYGYTF. The CDR3 DNA sequence: TGTGCCAGCAGCTTCTACGTGAACTATGGCTACACCTTC. The entire variable domain, with the rest obtained from reference TRBV5-5 and TRBJ1-2, is as follows: DAGVTQSPTHLIKTRGQQVTLRCSPISGHKSVSWYQQVLGQGPQFIFQYYEKEERGRGNFPDRFSARQFPNYSSELNVNALLLGDSALYLCASSFYVNYGYTFGSGTRLTVV.

V gene TRBV20-1 combines with J gene TRBJ2-1; 13 bases match TRBD2. The CDR3 runs to 18 residues. CDR1 DFQATT and CDR2 SNEGSKA come from the germline V gene (reference sequence). The ends lost 6 bases at V and 2 bases at J; junction bases unmatched: 13. The CDR3 region has the DNA TGCAGTGCCCCTGGACTAGCGGGAGATAATCGACCCTACAATGAGCAGTTCTTC. This translates into CSAPGLAGDNRPYNEQFF.

V gene TRBV5-1 combines with J gene TRBJ2-2; D is unclear. There are 13 residues in the CDR3. Trimming took 5 bases from V and 6 from J, leaving 11 bases between them. Germline V CDR1 and CDR2: SGHRS, YFSETQ. The CDR3 is CASRGQEAGELFF. The CDR3, as DNA: TGCGCCAGCAGAGGGCAGGAAGCCGGGGAGCTGTTTTTT.

This clonotype was detected many times. The rearrangement uses TRBV6-5 and TRBJ2-6; tentative D call: TRBD1 (6 bases). The germline CDR1 and CDR2 sequences are MNHEY and SVGAGI. This CDR3 spans 17 amino acids. Deletions cut 2 bases from V and 1 base from J, with 12 bases between. CDR3 nucleotide sequence: TGTGCCAGCAGTTACGGGAACACAGGGTCTGGGGCCAACGTCCTGACTTTC. This gives the protein CASSYGNTGSGANVLTF.

The chain links TRBV6-2 or TRBV6-3 to TRBJ2-7; 9 bases agree with TRBD2. Germline V lookup: CDR1 MNHEY, CDR2 SVGEGT. V was pared by 2 bases and J by 4 bases, with 6 bases of the junction left unmatched. The CDR3 loop spans 15 amino acids. CDR3 region: CASSYGPSGEYEQYF. The CDR3 coding sequence is TGTGCCAGCAGTTACGGGCCTAGCGGGGAATACGAGCAGTACTTC.

This clonotype was seen only a few times. The chain is built from TRBV4-1 and TRBJ2-7; possible D gene TRBD2, 5 bases. The germline gives CDR1 MGHRA, CDR2 YSYEKL. V was pared by 1 base and J by 3 bases, with 16 bases between. The CDR3 contains 16 residues. Here the CDR3 reads CASSQGTGNYYYEQYF. In nucleotides, the CDR3 is TGCGCCAGCAGCCAAGGGACCGGGAATTATTACTACGAGCAGTACTTC.

Comments on this clonotype: A read error is possible here, since a much larger clone lies one base away. The chain recombines TRBV4-3 with TRBJ2-1; D unresolved. Looked up from germline, CDR1 is LGHNA and CDR2 is YSLEER. CDR3 length equals 16 residues. CDR3 sequence (DNA): TGCGCCAGCAGCCAAGCTAGGACCGGGCCCTACAATGAGCAGTTGTTC. Translated: CASSQARTGPYNEQLF.

The chain uses TRBV4-3 and TRBJ2-1; D may be TRBD2 (6 bases). This CDR3 is 14 amino acids long. The V gene lost 0 bases and the J gene lost 12 bases, with 15 bases spanning the gap. Germline V gene data show CDR1 as LGHNA and CDR2 as YSLEER. The CDR3: CASSQEAAYGRQFF. CDR3 DNA: TGCGCCAGCAGCCAAGAAGCGGCGTACGGGAGGCAGTTCTTC.

This clonotype turned up a few times. V usage is TRBV12-3 or TRBV12-4 and J usage is TRBJ2-1; D is unclear. CDR3 length: 14 residues. Trimming left V 4 bases short and J 4 bases short, with 11 bases between. The CDR3 DNA sequence: TGTGCCAGCAGTTCGCGGCTTACTTACAATGAGCAGTTCTTC. This translates into CASSSRLTYNEQFF.

The chain couples TRBV20-1 to TRBJ2-3, with a weak D call TRBD2 (6 bases). Trimming removed 3 bases from V and 1 base from J, with 8 bases in between. The V gene's germline CDR1 is DFQATT and CDR2 SNEGSKA (reference sequence). CDR3 size: 13 residues. The CDR3 DNA reads as TGCAGTGCTAGGTGGGAGGGCACAGATACGCAGTATTTT. Protein sequence: CSARWEGTDTQYF.

Ten or more counts support this clonotype. The chain is built from TRBV12-3 or TRBV12-4 and TRBJ2-3, with a possible D match to TRBD1 (6 bases). The CDR3 is 14 residues long. The germline V and J ends were trimmed by 5 bases and 1 base, with 10 bases remaining between them. The CDR3 bases are TGTGCCAGCAGTCCGGGACACGGCACAGATACGCAGTATTTT. This gives the protein CASSPGHGTDTQYF.

This chain uses TRBV30 with TRBJ2-2, with D possibly being TRBD2 (5 bases). V was cut by 1 base and J by 5 bases, with 5 bases left in between. The germline V gene encodes CDR1 GTSNPN and CDR2 SVGIG (reference sequence). The CDR3 totals 12 residues. In DNA form, the CDR3 reads TGTGCCTGGAGTGCGGGGACCGGGGAGCTGTTTTTT. This translates into CAWSAGTGELFF.

This clonotype was observed many times. This sequence joins TRBV9 and TRBJ2-5; 7 bases match TRBD1. CDR3 length: 15 amino acids. V lost 1 base to trimming and J lost 2 bases; unmatched junction nucleotides: 5. Germline V CDR1 and CDR2: SGDLS, YYNGEE. The CDR3 nucleotides are TGTGCCAGCAGCGTAAAGAGGGACAGACAAGAGACCCAGTACTTC. Its translation: CASSVKRDRQETQYF.